This entry concerns a single T cell receptor (beta chain). Its antigen is currently unknown. Clones were read by immunoSEQ multiplex PCR, and TCRdb kept only the in-frame ones, dropping some. Here the sample spans tens of thousands of clones, 60% to 85% being singletons. This sample was taken from a study of OX40 agonist ivuxolimab in advanced cancers. Study overall: A male proportion of about 84% was recorded, with mean age roughly 60 years and range about 23 to 80. Study findings and constraints: In the 0.1 to 3.0 mg/kg range, CD4+ and CD8+ blood T cells had expanded clonally by week 6.

The source was CD4+ or CD8+ T cells sorted from blood, collected in a trial of the OX40 agonist ivuxolimab. This receptor was identified in an adult with an advanced solid tumor such as melanoma, head and neck, liver or kidney cancer.

CDR3 DNA: TGTGCCAGCAAAGCGTTTACAGGTAGCAATCAGCCCCAGCATTTT. Protein: CASKAFTGSNQPQHF. The chain employs TRBV6-1 and TRBJ1-5; a weak D match, TRBD1 (5 bases). The CDR3 has 15 amino acids. Trimming left V 7 bases short and J 0 bases short, with 13 bases between. Germline V gene lookup returns CDR1 MNHNS and CDR2 SASEGT.